This T cell receptor (beta chain) is drawn from a study of T-cell memory formation after mild COVID-19. Overall study: TCR clusters mostly belonged to single donors.

The study's findings and limits: Mainly CM and EM harbored the contracting CD4+ clones; mainly EMRA harbored the CD8+ ones.

The CDR3 is made up of 12 amino acids. Per the germline V gene, CDR1 is KGHSH and CDR2 is LQKENI. V was trimmed by 0 bases and J by 10 bases, leaving 7 bases between them. TCRdb re-analysed the 5' RACE reads in MiXCR, keeping a single row per CDR3 protein. Of roughly 320,000 distinct CDR3 sequences detected, around 27% appear once; the ten largest clones hold approximately 13%. Comment on this clonotype: The antigen remains undetermined.

This chain links TRBV18 with TRBJ2-1; no clear D. The TCR comes from an adult woman who had mild COVID-19 (a few samples of this study predate the infection). Cell type and time point are not known. Sequenced material: PBMCs or a T cell subset sorted from them (not recorded which). Here the CDR3 reads CASSPPSLEQFF. The CDR3 region has the DNA TGTGCCAGCTCACCACCGTCATTGGAGCAGTTCTTC.